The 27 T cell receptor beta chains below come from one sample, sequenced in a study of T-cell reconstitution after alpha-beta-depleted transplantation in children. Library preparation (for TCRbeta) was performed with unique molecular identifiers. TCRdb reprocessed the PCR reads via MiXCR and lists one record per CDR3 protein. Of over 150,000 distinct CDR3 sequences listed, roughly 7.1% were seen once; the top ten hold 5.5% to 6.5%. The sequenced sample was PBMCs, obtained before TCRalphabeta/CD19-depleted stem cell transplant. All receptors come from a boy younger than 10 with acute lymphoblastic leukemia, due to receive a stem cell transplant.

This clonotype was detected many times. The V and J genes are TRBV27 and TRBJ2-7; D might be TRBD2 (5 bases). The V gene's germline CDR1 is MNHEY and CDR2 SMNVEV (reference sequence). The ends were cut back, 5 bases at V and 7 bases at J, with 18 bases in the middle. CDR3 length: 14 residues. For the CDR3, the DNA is TGTGCCAGCAGTCCCCGACTACCTTTGGGGGAGCAGTACTTC. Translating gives CASSPRLPLGEQYF.

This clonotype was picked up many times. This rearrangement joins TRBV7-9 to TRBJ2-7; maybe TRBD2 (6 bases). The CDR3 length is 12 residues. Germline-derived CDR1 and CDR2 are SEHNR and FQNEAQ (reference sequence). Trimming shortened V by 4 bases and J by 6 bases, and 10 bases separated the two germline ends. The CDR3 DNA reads TGTGCCAGCAGCTCCCGGGGAGGCGAGCAGTACTTC. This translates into CASSSRGGEQYF.

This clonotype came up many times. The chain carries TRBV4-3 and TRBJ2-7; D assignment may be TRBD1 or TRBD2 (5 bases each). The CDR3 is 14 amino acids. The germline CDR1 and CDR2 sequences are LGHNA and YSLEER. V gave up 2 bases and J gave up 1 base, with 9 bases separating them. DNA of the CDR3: TGCGCCAGCAGCCAAACGAGGGGTTCCTACGAGCAGTACTTC. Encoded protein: CASSQTRGSYEQYF.

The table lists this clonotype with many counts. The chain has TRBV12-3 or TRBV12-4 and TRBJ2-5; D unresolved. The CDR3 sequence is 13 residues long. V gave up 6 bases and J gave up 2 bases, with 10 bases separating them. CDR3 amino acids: CASRLGPQETQYF. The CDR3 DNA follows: TGTGCCAGCAGGCTTGGGCCACAAGAGACCCAGTACTTC.

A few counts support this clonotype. CDR3 amino acids: CASSPSGGLIDYGYTF. CDR3 bases: TGTGCCAGCTCACCATCAGGGGGCTTGATAGACTATGGCTACACCTTC. This rearrangement joins TRBV18 to TRBJ1-2; 8 bases map to TRBD1. The CDR3 covers 16 residues. Trimming removed 2 bases from V and 3 bases from J; junction bases left unmatched: 8. Germline values: CDR1 KGHSH, CDR2 LQKENI. The whole variable domain, filled in from reference TRBV18 and TRBJ1-2, reads NAGVMQNPRHLVRRRGQEARLRCSPMKGHSHVYWYRQLPEEGLKFMVYLQKENIIDESGMPKERFSAEFPKEGPSILRIQQVVRGDSAAYFCASSPSGGLIDYGYTFGSGTRLTVV.

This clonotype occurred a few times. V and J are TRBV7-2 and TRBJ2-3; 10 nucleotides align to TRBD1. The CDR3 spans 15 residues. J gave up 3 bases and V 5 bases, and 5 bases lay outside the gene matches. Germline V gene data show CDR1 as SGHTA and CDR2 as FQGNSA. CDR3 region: CASSGQGGLTDTQYF. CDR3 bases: TGTGCCAGCAGCGGACAGGGGGGACTGACAGATACGCAGTATTTT.

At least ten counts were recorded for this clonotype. The CDR3 sequence is CASSEGVHEQFF. CDR3 coding DNA: TGTGCCAGCAGCGAGGGGGTCCATGAGCAGTTCTTC. J is TRBJ2-1 and V is TRBV27; a possible D gene is TRBD1 (6 bases). Looked up from germline, CDR1 is MNHEY and CDR2 is SMNVEV (reference sequence). This CDR3 is built from 12 residues. Trimming pared 6 bases from V and 8 bases from J, leaving 11 bases between.

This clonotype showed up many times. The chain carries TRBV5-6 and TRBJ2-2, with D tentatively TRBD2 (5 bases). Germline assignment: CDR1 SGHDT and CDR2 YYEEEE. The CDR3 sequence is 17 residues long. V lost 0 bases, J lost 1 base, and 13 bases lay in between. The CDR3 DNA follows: TGTGCCAGCAGCTTGGGAGCGCGGGCGTTGAACACCGGGGAGCTGTTTTTT. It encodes CASSLGARALNTGELFF.

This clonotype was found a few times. The CDR3 protein is CASSLLNLATSSYNEQFF. The CDR3 DNA sequence: TGTGCCAGCAGCTTACTAAATTTGGCAACCAGCTCCTACAATGAGCAGTTCTTC. The J gene is TRBJ2-1, the V gene TRBV7-2, with D uncertain. Trimming cost V 2 bases and J 0 bases, with 17 bases left between them. Looked up from germline, CDR1 is SGHTA and CDR2 is FQGNSA. The CDR3 spans 18 residues.

CDR3 bases: TGTGCCAGCAGCTTGGACCCCCGCGATACGCAGTATTTT. Translated, it gives CASSLDPRDTQYF. V usage is TRBV7-2 and J usage is TRBJ2-3; D not certain. V lost 3 bases and J 6 bases, leaving 10 bases between the germline ends. The CDR3 runs 13 residues. CDR1 SGHTA and CDR2 FQGNSA come from the germline V gene.

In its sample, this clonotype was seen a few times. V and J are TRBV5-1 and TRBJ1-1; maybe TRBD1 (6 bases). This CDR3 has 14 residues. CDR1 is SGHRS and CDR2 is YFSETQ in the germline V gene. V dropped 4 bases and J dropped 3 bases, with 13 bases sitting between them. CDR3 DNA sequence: TGCGCCAGCAGCCCAAACAGGGTGGACACTGAAGCTTTCTTT. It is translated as CASSPNRVDTEAFF.

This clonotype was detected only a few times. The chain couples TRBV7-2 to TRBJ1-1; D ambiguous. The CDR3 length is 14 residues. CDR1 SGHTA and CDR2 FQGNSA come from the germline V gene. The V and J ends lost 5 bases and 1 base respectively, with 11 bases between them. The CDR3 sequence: CASSPGNGNTEAFF. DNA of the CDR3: TGTGCCAGCAGCCCCGGGAATGGGAACACTGAAGCTTTCTTT.

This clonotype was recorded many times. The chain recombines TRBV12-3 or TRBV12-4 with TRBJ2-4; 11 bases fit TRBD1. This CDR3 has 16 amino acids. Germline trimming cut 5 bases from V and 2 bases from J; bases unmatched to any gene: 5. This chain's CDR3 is CASSRTGGAPKNIQYF. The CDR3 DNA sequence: TGTGCCAGCAGTCGGACAGGGGGCGCCCCCAAAAACATTCAGTACTTC.

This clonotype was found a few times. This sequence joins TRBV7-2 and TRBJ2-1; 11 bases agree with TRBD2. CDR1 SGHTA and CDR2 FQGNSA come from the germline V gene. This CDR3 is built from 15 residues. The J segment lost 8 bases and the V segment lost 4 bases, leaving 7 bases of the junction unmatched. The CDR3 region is CASSSYSGGADEQFF. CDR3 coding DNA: TGTGCCAGCAGCTCCTATAGCGGGGGGGCGGATGAGCAGTTCTTC.

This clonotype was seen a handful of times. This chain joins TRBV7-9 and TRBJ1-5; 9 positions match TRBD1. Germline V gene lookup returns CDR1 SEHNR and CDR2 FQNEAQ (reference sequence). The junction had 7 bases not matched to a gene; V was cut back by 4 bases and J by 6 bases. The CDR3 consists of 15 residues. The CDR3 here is CASSWTGEEGQPQHF. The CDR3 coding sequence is TGTGCCAGCAGCTGGACAGGGGAGGAGGGTCAGCCCCAGCATTTT.

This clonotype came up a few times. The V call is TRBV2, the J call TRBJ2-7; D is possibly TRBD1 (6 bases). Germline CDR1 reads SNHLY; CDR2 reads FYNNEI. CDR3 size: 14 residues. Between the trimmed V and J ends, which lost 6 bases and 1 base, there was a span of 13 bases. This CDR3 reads CASRMTGPSYEQYF. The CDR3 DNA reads TGTGCCAGCAGAATGACAGGCCCTTCCTACGAGCAGTACTTC.

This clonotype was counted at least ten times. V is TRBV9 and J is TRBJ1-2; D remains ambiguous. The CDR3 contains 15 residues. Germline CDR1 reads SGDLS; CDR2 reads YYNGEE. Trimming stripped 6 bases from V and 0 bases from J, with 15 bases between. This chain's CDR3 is CASTATQHPNYGYTF. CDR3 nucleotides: TGTGCCAGCACCGCAACCCAACATCCTAACTATGGCTACACCTTC.

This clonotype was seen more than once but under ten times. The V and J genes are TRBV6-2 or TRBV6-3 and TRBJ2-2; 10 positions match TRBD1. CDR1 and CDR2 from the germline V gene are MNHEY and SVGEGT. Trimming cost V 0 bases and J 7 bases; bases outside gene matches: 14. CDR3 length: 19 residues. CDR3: CASSYSNPGQGVFDGELFF. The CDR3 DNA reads TGTGCCAGCAGTTACTCGAACCCTGGACAGGGGGTGTTTGACGGGGAGCTGTTTTTT.

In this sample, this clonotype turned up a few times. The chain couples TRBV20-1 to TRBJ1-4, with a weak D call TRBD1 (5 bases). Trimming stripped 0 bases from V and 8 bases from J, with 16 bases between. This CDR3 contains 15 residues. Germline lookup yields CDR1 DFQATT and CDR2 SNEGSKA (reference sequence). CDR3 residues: CSARDMRGGREKLFF. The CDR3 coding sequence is TGCAGTGCTAGAGATATGAGGGGAGGAAGGGAAAAACTGTTTTTT.

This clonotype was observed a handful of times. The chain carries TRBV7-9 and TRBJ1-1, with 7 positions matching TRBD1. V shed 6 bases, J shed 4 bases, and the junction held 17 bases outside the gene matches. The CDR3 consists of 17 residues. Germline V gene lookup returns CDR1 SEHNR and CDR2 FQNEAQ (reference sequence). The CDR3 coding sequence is TGTGCCAGCAGGAAGGAGAGCGGCAGGGGGGCTAGCACTGAAGCTTTCTTT. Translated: CASRKESGRGASTEAFF.

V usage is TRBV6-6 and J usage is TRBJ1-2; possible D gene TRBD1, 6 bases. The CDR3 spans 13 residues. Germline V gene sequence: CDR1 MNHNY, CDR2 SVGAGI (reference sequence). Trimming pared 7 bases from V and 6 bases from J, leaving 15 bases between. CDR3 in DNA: TGTGCCAGCAACGATGGCGGGGGCAATGGCTACACCTTC. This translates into CASNDGGGNGYTF.

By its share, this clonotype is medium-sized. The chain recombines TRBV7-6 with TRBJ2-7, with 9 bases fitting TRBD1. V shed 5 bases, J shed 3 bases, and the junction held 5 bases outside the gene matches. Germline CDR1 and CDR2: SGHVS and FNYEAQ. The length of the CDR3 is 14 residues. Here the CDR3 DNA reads TGTGCCAGCAGCCCACAGACAGGGGGCTACGAGCAGTACTTC. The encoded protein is CASSPQTGGYEQYF. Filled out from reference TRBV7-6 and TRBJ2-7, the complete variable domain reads GAGVSQSPRYKVTKRGQDVALRCDPISGHVSLYWYRQALGQGPEFLTYFNYEAQQDKSGLPNDRFSAERPEGSISTLTIQRTEQRDSAMYRCASSPQTGGYEQYFGPGTRLTVT.

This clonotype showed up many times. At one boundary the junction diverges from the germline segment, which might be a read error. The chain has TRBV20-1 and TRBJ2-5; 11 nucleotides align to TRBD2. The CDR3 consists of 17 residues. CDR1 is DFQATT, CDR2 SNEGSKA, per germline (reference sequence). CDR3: CSAGSTSGTVVEETHYF. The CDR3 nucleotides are TGCAGTGCTGGATCGACTAGCGGGACTGTGGTAGAAGAGACCCATTACTTC.

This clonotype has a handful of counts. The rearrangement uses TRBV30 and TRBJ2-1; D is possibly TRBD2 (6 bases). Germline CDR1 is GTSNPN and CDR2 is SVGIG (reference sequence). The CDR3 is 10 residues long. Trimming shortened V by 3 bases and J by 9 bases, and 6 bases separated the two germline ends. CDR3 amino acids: CAWREGEQFF. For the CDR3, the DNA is TGTGCCTGGAGGGAGGGTGAGCAGTTCTTC. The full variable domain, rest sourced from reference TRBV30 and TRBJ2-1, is SQTIHQWPATLVQPVGSPLSLECTVEGTSNPNLYWYRQAAGRGLQLLFYSVGIGQISSEVPQNLSASRPQDRQFILSSKKLLLSDSGFYLCAWREGEQFFGPGTRLTVL.

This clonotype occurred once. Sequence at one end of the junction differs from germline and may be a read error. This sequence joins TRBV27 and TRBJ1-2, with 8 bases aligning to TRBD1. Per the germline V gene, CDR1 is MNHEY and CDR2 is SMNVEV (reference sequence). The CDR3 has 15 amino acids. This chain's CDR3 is CAGSFSGGGIYGYTF. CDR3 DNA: TGTGCCGGCAGTTTCTCAGGGGGCGGTATCTATGGCTACACCTTC.

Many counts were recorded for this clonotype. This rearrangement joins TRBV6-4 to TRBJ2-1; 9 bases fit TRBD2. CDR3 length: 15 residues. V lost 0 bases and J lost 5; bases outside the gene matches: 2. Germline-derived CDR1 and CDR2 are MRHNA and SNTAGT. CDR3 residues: CASSDSQRGDNEQFF. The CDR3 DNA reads TGTGCCAGCAGTGACTCTCAGCGGGGGGACAATGAGCAGTTCTTC.

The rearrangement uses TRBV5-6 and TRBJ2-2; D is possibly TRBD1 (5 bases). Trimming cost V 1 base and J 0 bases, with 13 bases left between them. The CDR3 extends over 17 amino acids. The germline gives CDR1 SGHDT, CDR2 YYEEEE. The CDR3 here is CASSLYGGASNTGELFF. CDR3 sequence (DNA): TGTGCCAGCAGCTTGTACGGTGGGGCGTCGAACACCGGGGAGCTGTTTTTT.